Shown below are 25 T cell receptor beta chains from a single sample sequenced in a study of T cell changes during pregnancy in multiple sclerosis. This table comes from immunoSEQ multiplex PCR, and its TCRdb copy is limited to in-frame clones, with some not included. The table includes 65,000 to 75,000 clones, more than 90% detected once. The starting material was peripheral blood, obtained after pregnancy. Every receptor here comes from a female donor in good health, enrolled as a control in a pregnancy study.

V is TRBV7-9 and J is TRBJ2-4, with D unclear. Germline CDR1 SEHNR, CDR2 FQNEAQ (reference sequence). The CDR3 is 15 amino acids. The V gene lost 0 bases and the J gene lost 7 bases, with 13 bases spanning the gap. The CDR3 bases are TGTGCCAGCAGCTTAGCGATCGGCCCCGGGAACATTCAGTACTTC. Amino acid sequence: CASSLAIGPGNIQYF.

This clone was observed a handful of times. V and J are TRBV18 and TRBJ1-1, with TRBD1 matching 8 bases. CDR1 is KGHSH, CDR2 LQKENI, per germline. V dropped 1 base and J dropped 8; count of bases not matched to a gene: 9. This CDR3 is 15 amino acids long. The CDR3 here is CASSPRQGTLVEAFF. The CDR3 DNA reads as TGTGCCAGCTCACCACGACAGGGGACCTTGGTGGAAGCTTTCTTT.

The chain uses TRBV6-5 and TRBJ2-7, with D possibly TRBD1 on 6 matching bases. V was pared by 6 bases and J by 6 bases, with 9 bases between. CDR3 length: 11 residues. CDR1 is MNHEY and CDR2 is SVGAGI in the germline V gene. The CDR3: CASSTGFEQYF. CDR3 DNA sequence: TGTGCCAGCAGCACAGGGTTCGAGCAGTACTTC.

The chain has TRBV6-5 and TRBJ1-4, with 7 bases matching TRBD1. This CDR3 is 14 amino acids long. Germline CDR1 and CDR2: MNHEY and SVGAGI. The junction had 3 bases not matched to a gene; V was cut back by 2 bases and J by 6 bases. CDR3 DNA sequence: TGTGCCAGCAGTTACGGGACAGAAGATGAAAAACTGTTTTTT. Its protein product is CASSYGTEDEKLFF.

This chain links TRBV4-2 with TRBJ2-1; 7 bases agree with TRBD2. Germline CDR1 and CDR2: LGHNA and YNFKEQ. V was pared by 3 bases and J by 14 bases, with 7 bases of the junction left unmatched. The CDR3 consists of 12 residues. The CDR3, as DNA: TGTGCCAGCAGCCAGACCGGGACTATTAAGTTCTTC. Its protein is CASSQTGTIKFF.

This clone has only a few counts. This chain uses TRBV5-6 with TRBJ2-1; 9 nucleotides align to TRBD2. The germline V gene encodes CDR1 SGHDT and CDR2 YYEEEE. With 0 bases clipped from V and 2 bases from J, the junction kept 6 bases outside the gene matches. The CDR3 is 17 residues long. CDR3 DNA sequence: TGTGCCAGCAGCTTGGTAGGTCTAGCGGGACCCTACAATGAGCAGTTCTTC. It yields the protein CASSLVGLAGPYNEQFF.

This rearrangement joins TRBV28 to TRBJ1-5; D gene uncertain. V shed 7 bases and J shed 3 bases, with 13 bases lying between them. CDR3 size: 14 residues. Germline V gene data show CDR1 as MDHEN and CDR2 as SYDVKM. The CDR3 sequence: CASTLRGYNQPQHF. The CDR3 DNA sequence: TGTGCCAGCACCTTAAGAGGGTACAATCAGCCCCAGCATTTT.

In nucleotides, the CDR3 is TGTGCCAGCAGCTTGAAGCGGACTGAAGCTTTCTTT. Translated: CASSLKRTEAFF. The chain carries TRBV28 and TRBJ1-1; no definite D call. V was cut by 6 bases and J by 5 bases, with 10 bases left in between. Germline loops: CDR1 MDHEN, CDR2 SYDVKM. The CDR3 totals 12 residues.

The J gene is TRBJ2-3, the V gene TRBV6-4; 10 bases agree with TRBD2. CDR1 and CDR2 (germline): MRHNA, SNTAGT. The junction had 5 bases not matched to a gene; V was cut back by 0 bases and J by 5 bases. The CDR3 is made up of 16 amino acids. CDR3 sequence (DNA): TGTGCCAGCAGTGACTCAGCGGGGGGGCCACGAGATACGCAGTATTTT. Translating it yields CASSDSAGGPRDTQYF.

The V gene is TRBV4-2, the J gene TRBJ1-4; 9 bases are a match to TRBD1. Unmatched junction bases numbered 3, after V lost 0 bases and J lost 7 bases. Germline V gene data show CDR1 as LGHNA and CDR2 as YNFKEQ. The CDR3 sequence is 15 residues long. In DNA form, the CDR3 reads TGTGCCAGCAGCCAAGAGACAGGGGGAAGTGAAAAACTGTTTTTT. This gives the protein CASSQETGGSEKLFF.

V gene TRBV9 combines with J gene TRBJ1-3; 7 bases are a match to TRBD1. The germline V gene has CDR1 SGDLS and CDR2 YYNGEE. Trimming at V came to 10 bases and at J to 0 bases, leaving 13 bases not matched to a gene. This CDR3 contains 16 residues. The CDR3 protein is CASTVGQILSGNTIYF. The CDR3 DNA is TGTGCCTCGACGGTGGGACAGATTCTCTCTGGAAACACCATATATTTT.

The V gene is TRBV28, the J gene TRBJ2-5; the D gene is possibly TRBD1 (6 bases). The CDR3 length is 15 residues. Trimming removed 0 bases from V and 5 bases from J, with 13 bases in between. Germline CDR1 reads MDHEN; CDR2 reads SYDVKM. The CDR3 DNA is TGTGCCAGCAGTTTATGGGCAGGGGACGGGGAGACCCAGTACTTC. This gives the protein CASSLWAGDGETQYF.

The chain is built from TRBV29-1 and TRBJ2-3; 10 positions agree with TRBD2. J lost 3 bases, V lost 2 bases, and 8 bases had no gene match. The CDR3 runs 16 residues. In germline, CDR1 is SQVTM, CDR2 ANQGSEA. CDR3 DNA sequence: TGCAGCGTTGAATGGGCTCTAGCGGGAGAGACAGATACGCAGTATTTT. Protein product: CSVEWALAGETDTQYF.

This sequence joins TRBV11-2 and TRBJ2-1; 9 nucleotides agree with TRBD1. The germline gives CDR1 SGHAT, CDR2 FQNNGV. V lost 5 bases and J lost 4; bases outside the gene matches: 6. The CDR3 contains 15 residues. The CDR3 nucleotides are TGTGCCAGCAGCATAAGGGACAGGGATTACAATGAGCAGTTCTTC. Translating gives CASSIRDRDYNEQFF.

The chain links TRBV5-6 to TRBJ1-6, with D possibly matching TRBD1 (6 bases). Trimming cost V 1 base and J 1 base, with 6 bases left between them. The length of the CDR3 is 15 residues. Germline values: CDR1 SGHDT, CDR2 YYEEEE. CDR3 sequence (DNA): TGTGCCAGCAGCTTGAGGGGGTCCTATAATTCACCCCTCCACTTT. Its protein is CASSLRGSYNSPLHF. The complete variable domain, with remaining parts taken from reference TRBV5-6 and TRBJ1-6, reads DAGVTQSPTHLIKTRGQQVTLRCSPKSGHDTVSWYQQALGQGPQFIFQYYEEEERQRGNFPDRFSGHQFPNYSSELNVNALLLGDSALYLCASSLRGSYNSPLHFGNGTRLTVT.

The genes are TRBV5-5 and TRBJ1-6; 7 positions agree with TRBD1. Trimming at V came to 0 bases and at J to 6 bases, leaving 12 bases not matched to a gene. The CDR3 spans 18 residues. CDR1 is SGHKS and CDR2 is YYEKEE in the germline V gene (reference sequence). CDR3 nucleotides: TGTGCCAGCAGCTTGGACCCCACGGAGGGGGCGCTTAATTCACCCCTCCACTTT. Translation gives CASSLDPTEGALNSPLHF.

The chain links TRBV5-6 to TRBJ1-2; D call uncertain. CDR3 length equals 16 residues. Trimming cost V 2 bases and J 4 bases, with 18 bases left between them. Per the germline V gene, CDR1 is SGHDT and CDR2 is YYEEEE. CDR3 DNA: TGTGCCAGCAGCTTTGGAACAGCAATTATAATCTATGGCTACACCTTC. It is translated as CASSFGTAIIIYGYTF.

The V call is TRBV18, the J call TRBJ1-1, with 7 bases lining up with TRBD1. V dropped 6 bases and J dropped 4; count of bases not matched to a gene: 8. Germline V gives CDR1 KGHSH, CDR2 LQKENI. The CDR3 spans 14 residues. The CDR3 loop is CASSPDRVGTEAFF. The CDR3 DNA reads TGTGCCAGCTCTCCAGACAGGGTAGGCACTGAAGCTTTCTTT.

The chain recombines TRBV6-1 with TRBJ1-3, with a possible D match to TRBD1 (5 bases). Germline V CDR1 and CDR2: MNHNS, SASEGT. V lost 4 bases and J 1 base, leaving 11 bases between the germline ends. This CDR3 is 15 amino acids long. CDR3 nucleotide sequence: TGTGCCAGCAGTGCCCCCGGGGGGTCTGGAAACACCATATATTTT. It specifies CASSAPGGSGNTIYF.

The rearrangement links TRBV19 to TRBJ1-1; TRBD1 might be the D (6 bases). Germline V gives CDR1 LNHDA, CDR2 SQIVND (reference sequence). With 5 bases removed from V and 6 bases from J, the gap between germline ends came to 19 bases. This CDR3 region has 15 residues. Written as DNA, the CDR3 is TGTGCCAGTAGTTACGGTGGAACAGGGTGGCCTGAAGCTTTCTTT. This gives the protein CASSYGGTGWPEAFF. The full variable domain, rest sourced from reference TRBV19 and TRBJ1-1, is DGGITQSPKYLFRKEGQNVTLSCEQNLNHDAMYWYRQDPGQGLRLIYYSQIVNDFQKGDIAEGYSVSREKKESFPLTVTSAQKNPTAFYLCASSYGGTGWPEAFFGQGTRLTVV.

This chain links TRBV14 with TRBJ1-1, with D possibly TRBD1 on 6 matching bases. The V gene lost 4 bases and the J gene lost 10 bases, with 16 bases spanning the gap. The germline V gene encodes CDR1 SGHDN and CDR2 FVKESK. This CDR3 region has 13 residues. The CDR3 coding sequence is TGTGCCAGCAGCCGGGCAGACAGGCGGCGAGCTTTCTTT. Translated, it gives CASSRADRRRAFF. The variable domain in full, completed from reference TRBV14 and TRBJ1-1, reads EAGVTQFPSHSVIEKGQTVTLRCDPISGHDNLYWYRRVMGKEIKFLLHFVKESKQDESGMPNNRFLAERTGGTYSTLKVQPAELEDSGVYFCASSRADRRRAFFGQGTRLTVV.

V is TRBV10-3 and J is TRBJ2-3; 10 bases are a match to TRBD2. Germline V gives CDR1 ENHRY, CDR2 SYGVKD. V lost 6 bases, J lost 1 base, and 1 base stayed unmatched. The CDR3 extends over 14 amino acids. The CDR3 loop reads CAIRLAGGTDTQYF. CDR3 sequence (DNA): TGTGCCATCAGGCTAGCGGGGGGCACAGATACGCAGTATTTT.

The chain recombines TRBV7-2 with TRBJ2-1; no firm D call. CDR1 and CDR2 from the germline V gene are SGHTA and FQGNSA. The V end lost 4 bases, the J end lost 9 bases, and 19 bases lay between the germline ends. This CDR3 contains 15 residues. The CDR3 loop reads CASSYPPAAVLEQFF. The CDR3, as DNA: TGTGCCAGCAGCTACCCCCCCGCGGCGGTTCTTGAGCAGTTCTTC. The entire variable domain, with the rest obtained from reference TRBV7-2 and TRBJ2-1, is as follows: GAGVSQSPSNKVTEKGKDVELRCDPISGHTALYWYRQSLGQGLEFLIYFQGNSAPDKSGLPSDRFSAERTGGSVSTLTIQRTQQEDSAVYLCASSYPPAAVLEQFFGPGTRLTVL.

The rearrangement joins TRBV28 to TRBJ2-7, with D perhaps matching TRBD2 (6 bases). The CDR3 is made up of 14 amino acids. CDR1 and CDR2 (germline): MDHEN, SYDVKM. Deletions cut 4 bases from V and 7 bases from J, with 17 bases between. This CDR3 is CASSSSGGAGEQYF. DNA of the CDR3: TGTGCCAGCAGTTCTTCTGGCGGGGCCGGGGAGCAGTACTTC.

The chain is built from TRBV10-2 and TRBJ2-5, with 9 nucleotides matching TRBD2. The germline V gene encodes CDR1 WSHSY and CDR2 SAAADI. The ends lost 4 bases at V and 5 bases at J; junction bases unmatched: 5. There are 14 residues in the CDR3. CDR3 nucleotides: TGCGCCAGCAGTGGGACTAGCGCCCGGGAGACCCAGTACTTC. As protein: CASSGTSARETQYF.